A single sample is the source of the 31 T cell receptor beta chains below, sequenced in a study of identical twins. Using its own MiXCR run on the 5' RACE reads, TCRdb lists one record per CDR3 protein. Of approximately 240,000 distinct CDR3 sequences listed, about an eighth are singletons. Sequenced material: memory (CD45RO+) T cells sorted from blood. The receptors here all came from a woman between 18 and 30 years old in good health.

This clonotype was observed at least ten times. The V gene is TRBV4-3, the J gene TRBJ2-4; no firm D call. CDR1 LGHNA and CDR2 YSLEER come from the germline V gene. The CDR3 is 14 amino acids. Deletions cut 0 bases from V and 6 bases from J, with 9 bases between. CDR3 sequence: CASSQDGGVNIQYF. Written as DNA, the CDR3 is TGCGCCAGCAGCCAAGACGGTGGGGTAAACATTCAGTACTTC.

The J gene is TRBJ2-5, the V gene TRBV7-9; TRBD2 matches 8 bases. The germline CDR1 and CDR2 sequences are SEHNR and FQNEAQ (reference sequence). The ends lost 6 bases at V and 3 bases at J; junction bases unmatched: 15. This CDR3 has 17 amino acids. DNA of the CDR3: TGTGCCAGCAGTTACTTAAGCGGGAGTGGGGATAAAGAGACCCAGTACTTC. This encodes CASSYLSGSGDKETQYF.

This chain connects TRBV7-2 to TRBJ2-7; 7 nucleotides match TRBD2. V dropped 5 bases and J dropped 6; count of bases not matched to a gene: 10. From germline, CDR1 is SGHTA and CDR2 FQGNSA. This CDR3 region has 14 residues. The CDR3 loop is CASSPGAGDREQYF. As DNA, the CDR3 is TGTGCCAGCAGCCCTGGGGCGGGAGATCGCGAGCAGTACTTC. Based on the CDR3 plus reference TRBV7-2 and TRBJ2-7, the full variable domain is GAGVSQSPSNKVTEKGKDVELRCDPISGHTALYWYRQSLGQGLEFLIYFQGNSAPDKSGLPSDRFSAERTGGSVSTLTIQRTQQEDSAVYLCASSPGAGDREQYFGPGTRLTVT.

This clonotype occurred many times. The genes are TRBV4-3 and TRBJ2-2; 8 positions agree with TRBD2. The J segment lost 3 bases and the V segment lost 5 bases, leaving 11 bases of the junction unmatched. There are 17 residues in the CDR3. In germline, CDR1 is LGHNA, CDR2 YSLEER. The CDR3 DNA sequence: TGCGCCAGCAGCAAAGGGGAGCGGGAGAGGGACACCGGGGAGCTGTTTTTT. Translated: CASSKGERERDTGELFF.

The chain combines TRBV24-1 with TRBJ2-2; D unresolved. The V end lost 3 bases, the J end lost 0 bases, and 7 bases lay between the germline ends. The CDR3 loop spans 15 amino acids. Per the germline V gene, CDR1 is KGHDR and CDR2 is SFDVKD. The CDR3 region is CATSDPTTNTGELFF. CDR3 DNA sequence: TGTGCCACCAGTGATCCGACAACGAACACCGGGGAGCTGTTTTTT.

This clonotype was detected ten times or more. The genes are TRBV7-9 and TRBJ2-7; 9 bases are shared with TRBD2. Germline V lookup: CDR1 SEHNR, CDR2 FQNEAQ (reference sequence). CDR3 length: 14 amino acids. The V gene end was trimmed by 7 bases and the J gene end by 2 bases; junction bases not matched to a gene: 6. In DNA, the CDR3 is TGTGCCAGCATCCGAGCGGGAGGCACCTACGAGCAGTACTTC. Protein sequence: CASIRAGGTYEQYF.

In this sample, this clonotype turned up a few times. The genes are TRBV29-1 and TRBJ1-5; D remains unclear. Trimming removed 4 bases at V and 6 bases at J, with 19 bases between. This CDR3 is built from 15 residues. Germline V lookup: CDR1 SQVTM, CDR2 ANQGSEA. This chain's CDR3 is CSVGAGSPGSQPQHF. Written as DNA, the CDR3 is TGCAGCGTTGGGGCCGGGTCCCCCGGATCTCAGCCCCAGCATTTT.

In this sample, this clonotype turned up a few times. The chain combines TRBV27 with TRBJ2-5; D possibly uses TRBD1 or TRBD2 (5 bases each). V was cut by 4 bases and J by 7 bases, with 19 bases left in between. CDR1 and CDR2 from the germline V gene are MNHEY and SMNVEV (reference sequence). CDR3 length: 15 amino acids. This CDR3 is CASSSIISGRGTQYF. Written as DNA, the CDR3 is TGTGCCAGCAGTTCAATTATCTCGGGGCGCGGGACCCAGTACTTC.

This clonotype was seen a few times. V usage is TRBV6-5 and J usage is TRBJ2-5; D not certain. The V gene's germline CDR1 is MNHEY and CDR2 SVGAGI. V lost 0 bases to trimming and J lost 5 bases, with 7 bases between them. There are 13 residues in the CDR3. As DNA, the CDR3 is TGTGCCAGCAGTTACTCCGGGCCCGAGACCCAGTACTTC. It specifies CASSYSGPETQYF.

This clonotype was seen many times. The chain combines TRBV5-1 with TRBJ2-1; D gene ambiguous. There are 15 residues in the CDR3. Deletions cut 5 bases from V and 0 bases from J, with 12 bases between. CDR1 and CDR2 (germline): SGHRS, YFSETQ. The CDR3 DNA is TGCGCCAGCAGTATGGACCTTCGCTCCTACAATGAGCAGTTCTTC. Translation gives CASSMDLRSYNEQFF.

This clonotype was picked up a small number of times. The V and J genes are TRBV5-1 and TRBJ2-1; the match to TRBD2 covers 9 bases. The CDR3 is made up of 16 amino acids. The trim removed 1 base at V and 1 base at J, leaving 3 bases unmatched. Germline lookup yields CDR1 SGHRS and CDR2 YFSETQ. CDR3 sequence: CASSLISGGSYNEQFF. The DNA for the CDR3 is TGCGCCAGCAGCTTGATTAGCGGGGGTTCCTACAATGAGCAGTTCTTC.

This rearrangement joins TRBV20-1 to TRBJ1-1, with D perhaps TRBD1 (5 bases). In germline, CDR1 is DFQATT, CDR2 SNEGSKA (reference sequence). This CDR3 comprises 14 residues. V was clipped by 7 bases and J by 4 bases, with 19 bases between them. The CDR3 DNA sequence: TGCAGTGTAGGGGACCGTCGATCAGGCACTGAAGCTTTCTTT. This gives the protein CSVGDRRSGTEAFF.

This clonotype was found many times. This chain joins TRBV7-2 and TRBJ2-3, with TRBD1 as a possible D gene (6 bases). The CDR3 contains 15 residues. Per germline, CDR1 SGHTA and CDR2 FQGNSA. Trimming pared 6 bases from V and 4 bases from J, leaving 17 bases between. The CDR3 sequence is CASRSGATGADTQYF. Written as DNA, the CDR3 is TGTGCCAGCAGATCAGGGGCCACCGGAGCAGATACGCAGTATTTT.

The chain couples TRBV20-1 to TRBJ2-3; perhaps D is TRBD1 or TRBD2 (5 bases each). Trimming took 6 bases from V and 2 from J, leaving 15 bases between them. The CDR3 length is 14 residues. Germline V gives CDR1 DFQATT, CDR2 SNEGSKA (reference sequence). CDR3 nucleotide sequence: TGCAGTGCCTCCCGAGGGACCTTCACAGATACGCAGTATTTT. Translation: CSASRGTFTDTQYF.

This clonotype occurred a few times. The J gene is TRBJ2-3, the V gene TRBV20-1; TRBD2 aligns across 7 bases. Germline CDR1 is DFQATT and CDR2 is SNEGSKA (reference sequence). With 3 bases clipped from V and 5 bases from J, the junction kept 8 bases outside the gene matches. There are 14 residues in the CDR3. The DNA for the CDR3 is TGCAGTGCTAGCTCACTAGCGCCGGGAGATACGCAGTATTTT. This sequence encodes CSASSLAPGDTQYF.

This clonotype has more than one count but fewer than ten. CDR3 DNA sequence: TGCAGGGCGGGGCAGGGTAGCGAAAAACTGTTTTTT. This encodes CRAGQGSEKLFF. The gene calls are TRBV20-1 and TRBJ1-4; D possibly corresponds to TRBD1 (5 bases). Germline CDR1 and CDR2: DFQATT and SNEGSKA (reference sequence). CDR3 size: 12 residues.

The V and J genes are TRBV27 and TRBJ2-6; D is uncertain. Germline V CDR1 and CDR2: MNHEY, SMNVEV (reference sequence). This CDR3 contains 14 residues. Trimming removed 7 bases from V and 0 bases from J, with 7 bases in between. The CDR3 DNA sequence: TGTGCCAGCACCCACCACTCTGGGGCCAACGTCCTGACTTTC. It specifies CASTHHSGANVLTF.

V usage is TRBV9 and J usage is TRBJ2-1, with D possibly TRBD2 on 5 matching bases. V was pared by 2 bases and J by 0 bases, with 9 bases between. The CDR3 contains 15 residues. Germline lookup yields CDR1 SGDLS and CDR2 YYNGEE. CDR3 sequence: CASSVRVSSYNEQFF. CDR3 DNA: TGTGCCAGCAGCGTGCGGGTGAGCTCCTACAATGAGCAGTTCTTC.

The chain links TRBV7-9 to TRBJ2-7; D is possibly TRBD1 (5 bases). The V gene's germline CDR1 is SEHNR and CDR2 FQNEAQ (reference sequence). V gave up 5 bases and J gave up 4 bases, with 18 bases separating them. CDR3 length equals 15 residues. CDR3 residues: CASSRPPGLGYEQYF. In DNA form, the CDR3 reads TGTGCCAGCAGCCGGCCCCCAGGGTTAGGTTACGAGCAGTACTTC.

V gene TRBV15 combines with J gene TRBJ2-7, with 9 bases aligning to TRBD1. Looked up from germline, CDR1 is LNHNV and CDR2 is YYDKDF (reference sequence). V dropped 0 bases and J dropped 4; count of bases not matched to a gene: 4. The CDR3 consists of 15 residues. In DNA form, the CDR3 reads TGTGCCACCAGCAGAGAAGGGACAGGGTTTTACGAGCAGTACTTC. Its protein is CATSREGTGFYEQYF.

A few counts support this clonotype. CDR3 loop: CASKWTSGGNEQFF. The CDR3 nucleotides are TGTGCCAGCAAATGGACTAGCGGAGGCAATGAGCAGTTCTTC. The rearrangement links TRBV6-2 or TRBV6-3 to TRBJ2-1, with 10 bases aligning to TRBD2. The CDR3 sequence is 14 residues long. The germline gives CDR1 MNHEY, CDR2 SVGEGT. V lost 7 bases and J lost 6; bases outside the gene matches: 6.

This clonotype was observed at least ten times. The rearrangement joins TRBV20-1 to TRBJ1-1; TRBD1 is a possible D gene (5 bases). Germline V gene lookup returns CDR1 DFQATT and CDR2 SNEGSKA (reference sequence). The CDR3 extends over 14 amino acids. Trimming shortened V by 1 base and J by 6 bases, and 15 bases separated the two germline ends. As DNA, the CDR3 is TGCAGTGCTAGAGCCAGGGAGTTTGTCGCTGAAGCTTTCTTT. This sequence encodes CSARAREFVAEAFF.

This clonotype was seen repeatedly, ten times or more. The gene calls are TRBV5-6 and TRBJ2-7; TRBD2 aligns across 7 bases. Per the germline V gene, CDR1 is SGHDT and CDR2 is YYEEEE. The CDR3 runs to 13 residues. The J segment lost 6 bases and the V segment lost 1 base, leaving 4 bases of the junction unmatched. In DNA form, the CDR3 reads TGTGCCAGCAGCTTGACACAGCGGGGCGAGCAGTACTTC. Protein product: CASSLTQRGEQYF.

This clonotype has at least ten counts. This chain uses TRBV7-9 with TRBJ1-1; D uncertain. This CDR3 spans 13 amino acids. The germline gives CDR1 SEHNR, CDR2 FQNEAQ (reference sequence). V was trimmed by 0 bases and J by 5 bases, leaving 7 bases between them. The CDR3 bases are TGTGCCAGCAGCTTAGCAGGGTGGACTGAAGCTTTCTTT. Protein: CASSLAGWTEAFF. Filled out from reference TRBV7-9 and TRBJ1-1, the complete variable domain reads DTGVSQNPRHKITKRGQNVTFRCDPISEHNRLYWYRQTLGQGPEFLTYFQNEAQLEKSRLLSDRFSAERPKGSFSTLEIQRTEQGDSAMYLCASSLAGWTEAFFGQGTRLTVV.

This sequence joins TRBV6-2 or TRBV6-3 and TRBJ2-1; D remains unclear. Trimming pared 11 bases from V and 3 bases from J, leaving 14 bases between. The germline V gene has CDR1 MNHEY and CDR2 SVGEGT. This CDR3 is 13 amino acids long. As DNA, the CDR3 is TGTGCCGTCAGAGTGGAACGCTACAATGAGCAGTTCTTC. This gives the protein CAVRVERYNEQFF.

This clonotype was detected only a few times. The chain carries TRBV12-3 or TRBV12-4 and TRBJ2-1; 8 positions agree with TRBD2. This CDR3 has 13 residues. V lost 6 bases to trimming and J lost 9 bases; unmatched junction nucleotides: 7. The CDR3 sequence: CASRKREQGEQFF. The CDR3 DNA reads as TGTGCCAGCAGGAAGCGGGAGCAGGGTGAGCAGTTCTTC.

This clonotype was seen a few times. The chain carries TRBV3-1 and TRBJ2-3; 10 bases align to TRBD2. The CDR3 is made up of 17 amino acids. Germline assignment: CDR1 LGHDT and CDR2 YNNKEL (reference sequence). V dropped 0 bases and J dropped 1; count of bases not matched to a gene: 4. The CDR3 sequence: CASSQDITSGGTDTQYF. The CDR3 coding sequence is TGTGCCAGCAGCCAAGATATCACTAGCGGGGGCACAGATACGCAGTATTTT.

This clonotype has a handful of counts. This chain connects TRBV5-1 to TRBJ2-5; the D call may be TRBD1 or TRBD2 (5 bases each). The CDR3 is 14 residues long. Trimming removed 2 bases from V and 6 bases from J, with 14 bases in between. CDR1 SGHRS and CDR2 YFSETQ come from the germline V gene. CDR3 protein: CASSLKLVGQTQYF. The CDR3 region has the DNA TGCGCCAGCAGCTTAAAGTTAGTGGGACAGACCCAGTACTTC.

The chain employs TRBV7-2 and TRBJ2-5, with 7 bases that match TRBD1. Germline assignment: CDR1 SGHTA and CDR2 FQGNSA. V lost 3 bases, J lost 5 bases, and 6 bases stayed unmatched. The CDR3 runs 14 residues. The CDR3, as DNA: TGTGCCAGCAGCTTGACAGGGATTTCGGAGACCCAGTACTTC. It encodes CASSLTGISETQYF.

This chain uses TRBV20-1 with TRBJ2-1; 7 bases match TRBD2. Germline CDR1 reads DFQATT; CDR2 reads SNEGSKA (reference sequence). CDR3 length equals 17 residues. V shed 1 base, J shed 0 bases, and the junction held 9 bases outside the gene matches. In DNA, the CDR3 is TGCAGTGCTAGAGTTTCTGGCGGGAGTAGCTCCTACAATGAGCAGTTCTTC. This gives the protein CSARVSGGSSSYNEQFF.

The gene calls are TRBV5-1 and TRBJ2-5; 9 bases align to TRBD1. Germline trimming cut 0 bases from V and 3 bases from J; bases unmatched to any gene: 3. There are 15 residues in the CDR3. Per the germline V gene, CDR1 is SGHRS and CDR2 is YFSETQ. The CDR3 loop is CASSLARQGEETQYF. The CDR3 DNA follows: TGCGCCAGCAGCTTGGCTCGACAGGGGGAAGAGACCCAGTACTTC.